This TCR beta chain was recorded in a study of blood T cell repertoires in COVID-19. The trim removed 4 bases at V and 1 base at J, leaving 3 bases unmatched. The CDR3 extends over 14 amino acids. Germline-derived CDR1 and CDR2 are KGHSH and LQKENI. The data were produced by immunoSEQ multiplex PCR, yet TCRdb's version contains in-frame clones alone and is incomplete. Found here are about 70,000 clones, around four fifths of them singletons; the top ten hold 1.8%. This receptor was identified in a woman in her fifties or sixties with acute or convalescent COVID-19. The chain employs TRBV18 and TRBJ1-1; 7 bases line up with TRBD1. Sequenced: peripheral blood. CDR3 residues: CASSRQGANTEAFF. Written as DNA, the CDR3 is TGTGCCAGCTCACGACAGGGAGCGAACACTGAAGCTTTCTTT.